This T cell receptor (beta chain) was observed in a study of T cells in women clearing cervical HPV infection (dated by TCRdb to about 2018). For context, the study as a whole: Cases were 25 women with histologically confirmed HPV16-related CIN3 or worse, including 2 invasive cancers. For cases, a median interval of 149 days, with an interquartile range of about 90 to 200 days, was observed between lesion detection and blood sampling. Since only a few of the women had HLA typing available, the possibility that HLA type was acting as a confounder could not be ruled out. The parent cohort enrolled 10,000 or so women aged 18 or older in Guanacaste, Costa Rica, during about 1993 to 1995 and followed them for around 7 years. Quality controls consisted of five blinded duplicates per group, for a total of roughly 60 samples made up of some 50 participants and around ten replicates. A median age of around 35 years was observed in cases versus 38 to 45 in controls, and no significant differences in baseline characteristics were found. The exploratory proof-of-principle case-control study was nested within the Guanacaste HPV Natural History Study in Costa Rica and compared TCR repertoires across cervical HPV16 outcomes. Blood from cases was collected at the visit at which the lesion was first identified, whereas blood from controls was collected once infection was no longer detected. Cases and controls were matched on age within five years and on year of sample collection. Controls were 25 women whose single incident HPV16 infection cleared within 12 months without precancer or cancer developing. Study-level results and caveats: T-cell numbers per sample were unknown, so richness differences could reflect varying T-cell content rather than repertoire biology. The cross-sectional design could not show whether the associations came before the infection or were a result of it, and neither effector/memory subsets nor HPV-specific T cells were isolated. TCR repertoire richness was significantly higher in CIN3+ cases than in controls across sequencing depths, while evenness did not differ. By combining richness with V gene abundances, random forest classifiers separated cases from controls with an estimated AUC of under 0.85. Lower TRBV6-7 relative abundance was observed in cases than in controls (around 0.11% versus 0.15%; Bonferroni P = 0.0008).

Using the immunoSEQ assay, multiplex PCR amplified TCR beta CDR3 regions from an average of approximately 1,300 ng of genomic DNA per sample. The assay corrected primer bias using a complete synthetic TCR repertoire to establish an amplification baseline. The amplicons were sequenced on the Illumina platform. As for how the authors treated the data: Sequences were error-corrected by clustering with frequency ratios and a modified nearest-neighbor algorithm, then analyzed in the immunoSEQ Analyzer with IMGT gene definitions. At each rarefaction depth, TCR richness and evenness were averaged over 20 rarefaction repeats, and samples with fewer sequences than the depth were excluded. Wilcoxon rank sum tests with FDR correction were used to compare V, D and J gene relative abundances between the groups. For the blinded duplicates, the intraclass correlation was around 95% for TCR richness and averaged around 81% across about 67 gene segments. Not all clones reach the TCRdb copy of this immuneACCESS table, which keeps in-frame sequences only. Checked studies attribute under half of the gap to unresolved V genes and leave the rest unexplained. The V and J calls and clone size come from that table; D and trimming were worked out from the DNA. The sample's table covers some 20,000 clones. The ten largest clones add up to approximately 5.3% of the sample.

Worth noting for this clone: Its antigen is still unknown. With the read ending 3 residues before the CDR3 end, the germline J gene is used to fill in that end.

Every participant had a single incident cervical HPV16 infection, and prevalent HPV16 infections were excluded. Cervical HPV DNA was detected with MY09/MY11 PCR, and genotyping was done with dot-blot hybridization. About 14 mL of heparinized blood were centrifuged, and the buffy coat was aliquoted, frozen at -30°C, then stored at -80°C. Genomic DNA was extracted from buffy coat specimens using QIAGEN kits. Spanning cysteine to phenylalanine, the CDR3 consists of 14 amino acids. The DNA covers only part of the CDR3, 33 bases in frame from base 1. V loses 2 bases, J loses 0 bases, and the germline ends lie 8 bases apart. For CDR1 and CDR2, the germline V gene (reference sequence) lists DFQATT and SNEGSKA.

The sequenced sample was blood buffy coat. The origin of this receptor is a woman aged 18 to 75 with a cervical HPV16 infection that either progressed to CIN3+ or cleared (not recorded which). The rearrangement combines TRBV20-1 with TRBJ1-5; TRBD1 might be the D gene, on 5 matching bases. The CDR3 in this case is CSARRGYSNQPQHF. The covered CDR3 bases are TGCAGTGCTAGACGGGGGTATAGCAATCAGCCC.